Listed below are T cell receptor beta chains from one sample, sequenced in a study of OX40 agonist ivuxolimab in advanced cancers. Sequencing was performed with immunoSEQ multiplex PCR; in TCRdb, only in-frame clones are kept and a portion is missing. Found here are roughly 110,000 clones, more than 85% of them singletons; the top ten hold about 1.2%. Sequencing used CD4+ or CD8+ T cells sorted from blood, obtained in a trial of the OX40 agonist ivuxolimab. Receptors originate from an adult with an advanced solid tumor such as melanoma, head and neck, liver or kidney cancer. Each CDR3 is given with its conserved first and last residue. The order of the fields is J gene, clone size, V gene, D gene, CDR3 protein, CDR3 DNA. D genes are given only for firm matches. Only some rows state a clone size, as once, few, many or a class for expanded clones.

j_gene: TRBJ2-5
abundance: -
v_gene: TRBV19
d_gene: -
CDR3aa: CASSPGPRETQYF
CDR3nt: TGTGCCAGTAGCCCGGGGCCGCGAGAGACCCAGTACTTC

j_gene: TRBJ1-1
abundance: few
v_gene: TRBV30
d_gene: -
CDR3aa: CAWSVRSMNTEAFF
CDR3nt: TGTGCCTGGAGTGTACGGAGTATGAACACTGAAGCTTTCTTT

j_gene: TRBJ2-7
abundance: -
v_gene: TRBV27
d_gene: -
CDR3aa: CASSISHISYEQYF
CDR3nt: TGTGCCAGCAGCATTTCGCACATTTCCTACGAGCAGTACTTC

j_gene: TRBJ2-3
abundance: -
v_gene: TRBV27
d_gene: TRBD1
CDR3aa: CASSRGQTRTDTQYF
CDR3nt: TGTGCCAGCAGCCGGGGACAGACTCGCACAGATACGCAGTATTTT

j_gene: TRBJ2-5
abundance: -
v_gene: TRBV7-2
d_gene: TRBD1
CDR3aa: CASSHRQGIETQYF
CDR3nt: TGTGCCAGCAGCCATCGACAGGGGATAGAGACCCAGTACTTC

j_gene: TRBJ1-1
abundance: -
v_gene: TRBV7-8
d_gene: -
CDR3aa: CASSLLRGQNTEAFF
CDR3nt: TGTGCCAGCAGCTTATTGAGGGGTCAGAACACTGAAGCTTTCTTT

j_gene: TRBJ2-1
abundance: -
v_gene: TRBV28
d_gene: TRBD2
CDR3aa: CASSVVASGGYNEQFF
CDR3nt: TGTGCCAGCAGTGTCGTAGCTTCGGGAGGGTACAATGAGCAGTTCTTC

j_gene: TRBJ2-5
abundance: -
v_gene: TRBV6-5
d_gene: -
CDR3aa: CASSDGKEETQYF
CDR3nt: TGTGCCAGCAGTGATGGGAAAGAAGAGACCCAGTACTTC

j_gene: TRBJ2-2
abundance: -
v_gene: TRBV4-2
d_gene: -
CDR3aa: CASSHSPGRDTGELFF
CDR3nt: TGTGCCAGCAGCCACTCGCCGGGCCGGGACACCGGGGAGCTGTTTTTT

j_gene: TRBJ2-1
abundance: -
v_gene: TRBV5-1
d_gene: -
CDR3aa: CASSLGQGSAYNEQFF
CDR3nt: TGCGCCAGCAGCTTGGGGCAGGGGTCTGCTTACAATGAGCAGTTCTTC

j_gene: TRBJ1-2
abundance: -
v_gene: TRBV30
d_gene: -
CDR3aa: CAWKGSGYGYTF
CDR3nt: TGTGCCTGGAAAGGGAGTGGGTATGGCTACACCTTC

j_gene: TRBJ2-3
abundance: few
v_gene: TRBV7-3
d_gene: -
CDR3aa: CASSPTLDTDTQYF
CDR3nt: TGTGCCAGCAGCCCCACTCTAGACACAGATACGCAGTATTTT

j_gene: TRBJ2-5
abundance: -
v_gene: TRBV9
d_gene: -
CDR3aa: CASSAGANQETQYF
CDR3nt: TGTGCCAGCAGCGCCGGGGCGAACCAAGAGACCCAGTACTTC

j_gene: TRBJ2-7
abundance: few
v_gene: TRBV27
d_gene: -
CDR3aa: CASSQNGPGYEQYF
CDR3nt: TGTGCCAGCAGTCAAAACGGCCCAGGGTACGAGCAGTACTTC

j_gene: TRBJ1-1
abundance: once
v_gene: TRBV19
d_gene: -
CDR3aa: CASSMAGRNTEAFF
CDR3nt: TGTGCCAGTAGTATGGCAGGGAGGAACACTGAAGCTTTCTTT

j_gene: TRBJ2-1
abundance: -
v_gene: TRBV29-1
d_gene: -
CDR3aa: CSVEINLGNEQFF
CDR3nt: TGCAGCGTTGAGATTAACTTGGGCAATGAGCAGTTCTTC

j_gene: TRBJ2-1
abundance: -
v_gene: TRBV19
d_gene: -
CDR3aa: CASSMQVMGYNEQFF
CDR3nt: TGTGCCAGTAGTATGCAAGTGATGGGGTACAATGAGCAGTTCTTC

j_gene: TRBJ1-4
abundance: -
v_gene: TRBV7-9
d_gene: TRBD1
CDR3aa: CASTGQGGEKLFF
CDR3nt: TGTGCCAGCACCGGACAGGGGGGGGAAAAACTGTTTTTT

j_gene: TRBJ1-5
abundance: -
v_gene: TRBV29-1
d_gene: -
CDR3aa: CSVEVSGAGNQPQHF
CDR3nt: TGCAGCGTTGAAGTCTCAGGGGCCGGCAATCAGCCCCAGCATTTT

j_gene: TRBJ2-2
abundance: -
v_gene: TRBV5-1
d_gene: -
CDR3aa: CASSLRGTNTGELFF
CDR3nt: TGCGCCAGCAGCTTGCGGGGGACTAACACCGGGGAGCTGTTTTTT

j_gene: TRBJ1-4
abundance: -
v_gene: TRBV21-1
d_gene: -
CDR3aa: CASSKSIQGSECAKLFF
CDR3nt: TGTGCCAGCAGCAAATCCATACAGGGTTCAGAGTGCGCAAAACTGTTTTTT

j_gene: TRBJ2-3
abundance: -
v_gene: TRBV7-2
d_gene: -
CDR3aa: CASSFAGLRTDTQYF
CDR3nt: TGTGCCAGCAGTTTCGCGGGACTCCGCACAGATACGCAGTATTTT

j_gene: TRBJ2-7
abundance: -
v_gene: TRBV10-3
d_gene: -
CDR3aa: CAISEWGADEQYF
CDR3nt: TGTGCCATCAGTGAATGGGGGGCCGACGAGCAGTACTTC

j_gene: TRBJ1-2
abundance: -
v_gene: TRBV10-3
d_gene: -
CDR3aa: CAISRAGESNYGYTF
CDR3nt: TGTGCCATCAGCAGGGCAGGGGAATCGAACTATGGCTACACCTTC

j_gene: TRBJ2-3
abundance: -
v_gene: TRBV7-9
d_gene: -
CDR3aa: CASSFMNLMVTDTQYF
CDR3nt: TGTGCCAGCAGCTTTATGAATCTAATGGTAACAGATACGCAGTATTTT

j_gene: TRBJ1-6
abundance: -
v_gene: TRBV5-1
d_gene: -
CDR3aa: CASSQSGQSNSPLHF
CDR3nt: TGCGCCAGCAGCCAGTCTGGGCAGTCTAATTCACCCCTCCACTTT

j_gene: TRBJ2-5
abundance: -
v_gene: TRBV7-2
d_gene: TRBD1
CDR3aa: CASSLARGETQYF
CDR3nt: TGTGCCAGCAGCTTAGCCAGGGGGGAGACCCAGTACTTC

j_gene: TRBJ2-1
abundance: once
v_gene: TRBV28
d_gene: -
CDR3aa: CASSLLSNEQFF
CDR3nt: TGTGCCAGCAGTTTATTGAGCAATGAGCAGTTCTTC